This record covers a single TCR beta chain. Enrollment of patients from Seattle took place during active infection, with longitudinal follow-up. Only in-frame clones appear in the TCRdb table, and some are missing; sequencing was by immunoSEQ multiplex PCR. The sample carries about 24,000 clones, 60% to 75% recorded once. CDR1 and CDR2 from the germline V gene are LNHDA and SQIVND (reference sequence). The CDR3 has 16 amino acids. V dropped 3 bases and J dropped 4 bases, with 16 bases sitting between them. The data were taken from a study of blood T cell repertoires in COVID-19. On the study more broadly: Italy, Spain and the United States were the sources of the convalescent and acute COVID-19 samples. T cells, B-cell-depleted T cells, or PBMCs provided the cDNA or gDNA that served as material.

This TCR came from a man over 45 with COVID-19, enrolled during active disease. The chain uses TRBV19 and TRBJ1-3, with D possibly being TRBD1 (6 bases). The specimen sequenced was peripheral blood. In nucleotides, the CDR3 is TGTGCCAGTAGTATCTTCTCACAGGGTTCAGGAAACACCATATATTTT. This codes for CASSIFSQGSGNTIYF.